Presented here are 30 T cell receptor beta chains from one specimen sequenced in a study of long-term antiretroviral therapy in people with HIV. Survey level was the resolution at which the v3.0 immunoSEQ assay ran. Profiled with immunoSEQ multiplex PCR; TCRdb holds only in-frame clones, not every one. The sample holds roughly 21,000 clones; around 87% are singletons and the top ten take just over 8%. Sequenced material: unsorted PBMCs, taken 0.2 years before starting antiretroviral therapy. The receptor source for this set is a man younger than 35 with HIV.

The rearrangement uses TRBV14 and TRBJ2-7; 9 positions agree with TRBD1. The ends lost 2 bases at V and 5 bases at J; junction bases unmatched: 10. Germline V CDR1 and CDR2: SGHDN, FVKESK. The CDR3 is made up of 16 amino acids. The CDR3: CASSQSLGTGFHEQYF. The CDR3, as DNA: TGTGCCAGCAGCCAAAGCCTCGGGACAGGGTTCCACGAGCAGTACTTC.

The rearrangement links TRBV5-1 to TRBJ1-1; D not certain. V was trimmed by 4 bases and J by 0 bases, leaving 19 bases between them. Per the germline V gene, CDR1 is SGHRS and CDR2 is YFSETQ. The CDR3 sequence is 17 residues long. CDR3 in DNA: TGCGCCAGCAGCCGTGATGTAGGGATGGGAATGAACACTGAAGCTTTCTTT. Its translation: CASSRDVGMGMNTEAFF.

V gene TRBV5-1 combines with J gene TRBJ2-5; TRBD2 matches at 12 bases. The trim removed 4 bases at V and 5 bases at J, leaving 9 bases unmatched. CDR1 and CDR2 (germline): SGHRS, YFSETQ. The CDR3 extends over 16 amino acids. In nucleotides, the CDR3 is TGCGCCAGCAGCCCCGGACTAGCGGGACCAGGGGAGACCCAGTACTTC. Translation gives CASSPGLAGPGETQYF.

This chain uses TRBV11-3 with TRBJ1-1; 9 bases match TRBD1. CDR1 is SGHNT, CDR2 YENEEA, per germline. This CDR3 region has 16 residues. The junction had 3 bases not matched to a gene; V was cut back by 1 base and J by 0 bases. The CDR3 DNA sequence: TGTGCCAGCAGCTTAGTTTGGACAGGGGTGAACACTGAAGCTTTCTTT. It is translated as CASSLVWTGVNTEAFF.

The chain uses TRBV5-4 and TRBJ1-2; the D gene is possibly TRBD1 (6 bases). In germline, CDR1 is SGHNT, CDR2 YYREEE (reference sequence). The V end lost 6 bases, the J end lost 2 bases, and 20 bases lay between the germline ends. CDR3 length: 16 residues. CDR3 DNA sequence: TGTGCCAGCAAGCCACGTGTAGGACAGACCAACTATGGCTACACCTTC. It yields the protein CASKPRVGQTNYGYTF.

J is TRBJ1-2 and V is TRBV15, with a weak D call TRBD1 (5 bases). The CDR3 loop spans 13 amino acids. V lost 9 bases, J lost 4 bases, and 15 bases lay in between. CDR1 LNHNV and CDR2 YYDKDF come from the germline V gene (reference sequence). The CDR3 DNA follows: TGTGCCACGGCGTCAGGGTTCGGCTATGGCTACACCTTC. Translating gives CATASGFGYGYTF.

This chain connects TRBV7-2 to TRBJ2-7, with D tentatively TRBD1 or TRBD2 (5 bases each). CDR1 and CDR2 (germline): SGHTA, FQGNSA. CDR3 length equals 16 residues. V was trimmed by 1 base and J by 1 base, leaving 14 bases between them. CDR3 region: CASSLVFGGHSYEQYF. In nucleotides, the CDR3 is TGTGCCAGCAGCTTAGTATTTGGGGGTCATTCCTACGAGCAGTACTTC.

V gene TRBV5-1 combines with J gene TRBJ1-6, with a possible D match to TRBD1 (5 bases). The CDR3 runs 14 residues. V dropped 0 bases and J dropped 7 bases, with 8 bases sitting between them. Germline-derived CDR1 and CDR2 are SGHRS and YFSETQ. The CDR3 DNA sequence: TGCGCCAGCAGCTTGGACAACAGGAATTCACCCCTCCACTTT. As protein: CASSLDNRNSPLHF.

The CDR3 sequence is CASSVGSSYNSPLHF. CDR3 coding DNA: TGTGCCAGCAGTGTTGGATCCTCCTATAATTCACCCCTCCACTTT. This chain uses TRBV25-1 with TRBJ1-6, with D unresolved. CDR1 MGHDK and CDR2 SYGVNS come from the germline V gene. Trimming took 4 bases from V and 0 from J, leaving 7 bases between them. This CDR3 is 15 amino acids long.

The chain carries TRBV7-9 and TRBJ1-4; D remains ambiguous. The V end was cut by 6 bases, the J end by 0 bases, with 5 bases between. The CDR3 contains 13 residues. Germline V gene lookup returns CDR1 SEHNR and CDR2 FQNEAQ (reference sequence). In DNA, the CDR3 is TGTGCCAGCAGTGAGGCAACTAATGAAAAACTGTTTTTT. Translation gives CASSEATNEKLFF.

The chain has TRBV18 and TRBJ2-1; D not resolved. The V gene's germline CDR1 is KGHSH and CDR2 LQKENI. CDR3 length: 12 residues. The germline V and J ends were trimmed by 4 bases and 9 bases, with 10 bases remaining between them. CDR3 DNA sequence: TGTGCCAGCTCACTTCCCGGTGGTGAGCAGTTCTTC. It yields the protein CASSLPGGEQFF.

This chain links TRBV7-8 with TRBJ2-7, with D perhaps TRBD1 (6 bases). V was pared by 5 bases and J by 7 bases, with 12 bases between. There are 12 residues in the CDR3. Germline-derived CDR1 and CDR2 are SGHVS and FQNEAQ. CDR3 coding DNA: TGTGCCAGCAGCCCTACAGGGTATGAGCAGTACTTC. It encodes CASSPTGYEQYF.

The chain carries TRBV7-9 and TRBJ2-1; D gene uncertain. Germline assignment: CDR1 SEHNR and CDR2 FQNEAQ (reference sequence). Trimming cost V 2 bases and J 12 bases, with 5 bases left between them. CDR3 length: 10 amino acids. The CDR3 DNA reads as TGTGCCAGCAGCTTAACATGGCAGTTCTTC. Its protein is CASSLTWQFF.

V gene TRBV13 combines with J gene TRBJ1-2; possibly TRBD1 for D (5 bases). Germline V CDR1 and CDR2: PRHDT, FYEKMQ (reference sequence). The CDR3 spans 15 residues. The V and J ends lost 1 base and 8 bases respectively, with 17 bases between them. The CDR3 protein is CASSLAPAGGDGYTF. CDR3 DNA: TGTGCCAGCAGCTTAGCGCCTGCCGGGGGGGACGGCTACACCTTC.

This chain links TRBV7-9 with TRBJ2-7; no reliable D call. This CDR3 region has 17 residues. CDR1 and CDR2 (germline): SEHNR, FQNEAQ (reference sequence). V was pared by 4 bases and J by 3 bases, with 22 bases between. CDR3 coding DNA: TGTGCCAGCAGCTCTAAGACTGACCCCATCGGATTCTACGAGCAGTACTTC. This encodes CASSSKTDPIGFYEQYF.

In nucleotides, the CDR3 is TGTGCCAGCAGCTTAGTCCCCCAAGAGACCCAGTACTTC. Amino acids: CASSLVPQETQYF. V gene TRBV7-2 combines with J gene TRBJ2-5; no firm D call. The CDR3 covers 13 residues. Germline assignment: CDR1 SGHTA and CDR2 FQGNSA. V shed 1 base and J shed 1 base, with 4 bases lying between them.

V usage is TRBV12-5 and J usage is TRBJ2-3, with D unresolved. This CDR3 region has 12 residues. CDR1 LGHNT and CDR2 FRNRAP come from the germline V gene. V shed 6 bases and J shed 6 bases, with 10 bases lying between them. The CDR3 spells CASGLRSDTQYF. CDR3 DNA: TGTGCTAGTGGCCTTAGATCGGATACGCAGTATTTT.

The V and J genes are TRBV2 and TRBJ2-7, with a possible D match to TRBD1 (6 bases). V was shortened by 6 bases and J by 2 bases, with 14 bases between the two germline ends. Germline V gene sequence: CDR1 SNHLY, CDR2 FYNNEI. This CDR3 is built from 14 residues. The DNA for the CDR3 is TGTGCCAGCAGGATAATTGGGACAACCTACGAGCAGTACTTC. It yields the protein CASRIIGTTYEQYF.

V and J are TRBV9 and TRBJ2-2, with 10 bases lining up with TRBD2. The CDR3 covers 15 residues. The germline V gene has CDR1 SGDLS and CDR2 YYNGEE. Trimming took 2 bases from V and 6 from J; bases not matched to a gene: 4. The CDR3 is CASSVGLAGAGELFF. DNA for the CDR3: TGTGCCAGCAGCGTTGGGCTAGCGGGAGCCGGGGAGCTGTTTTTT.

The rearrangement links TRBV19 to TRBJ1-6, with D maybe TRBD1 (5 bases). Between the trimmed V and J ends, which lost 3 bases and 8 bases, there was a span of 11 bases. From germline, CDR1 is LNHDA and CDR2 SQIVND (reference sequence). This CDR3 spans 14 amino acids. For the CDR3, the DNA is TGTGCCAGTAGTATCCGGGACGGGGATTCACCCCTCCACTTT. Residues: CASSIRDGDSPLHF.

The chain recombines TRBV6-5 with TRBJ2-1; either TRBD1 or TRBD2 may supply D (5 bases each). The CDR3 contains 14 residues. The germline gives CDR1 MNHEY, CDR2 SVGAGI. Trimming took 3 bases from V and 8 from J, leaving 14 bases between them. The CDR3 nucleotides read TGTGCCAGCAGTTATCCGGGAACAGGCTATGAGCAGTTCTTC. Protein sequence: CASSYPGTGYEQFF.

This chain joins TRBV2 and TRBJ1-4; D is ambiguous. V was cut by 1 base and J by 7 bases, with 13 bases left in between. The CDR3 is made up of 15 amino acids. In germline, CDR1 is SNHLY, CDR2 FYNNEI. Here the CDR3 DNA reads TGTGCCAGCAGTGAAGGAGGAGGGTTGGGTGAAAAACTGTTTTTT. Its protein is CASSEGGGLGEKLFF.

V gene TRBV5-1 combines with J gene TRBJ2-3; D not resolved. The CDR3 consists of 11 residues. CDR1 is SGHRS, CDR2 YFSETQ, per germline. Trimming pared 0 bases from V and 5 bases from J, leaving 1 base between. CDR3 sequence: CASSLGDTQYF. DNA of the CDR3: TGCGCCAGCAGCTTGGGAGATACGCAGTATTTT.

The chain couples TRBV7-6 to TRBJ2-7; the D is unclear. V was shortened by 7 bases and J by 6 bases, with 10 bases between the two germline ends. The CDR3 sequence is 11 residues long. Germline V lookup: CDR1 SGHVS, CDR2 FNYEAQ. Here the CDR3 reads CASTSKTEQYF. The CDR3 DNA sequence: TGTGCCAGCACTTCTAAAACCGAGCAGTACTTC.

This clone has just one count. The CDR3 protein is CASRITSWGTGELFF. CDR3 sequence (DNA): TGTGCCAGCAGAATCACCTCCTGGGGAACCGGGGAGCTGTTTTTT. The rearrangement links TRBV2 to TRBJ2-2; D uncertain. Per germline, CDR1 SNHLY and CDR2 FYNNEI. There are 15 residues in the CDR3. Trimming left V 6 bases short and J 5 bases short, with 16 bases between.

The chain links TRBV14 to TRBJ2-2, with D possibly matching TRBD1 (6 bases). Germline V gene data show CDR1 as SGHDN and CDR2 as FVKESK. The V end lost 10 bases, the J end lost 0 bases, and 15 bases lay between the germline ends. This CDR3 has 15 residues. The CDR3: CATSDRPANTGELFF. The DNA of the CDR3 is TGTGCCACCTCGGACAGACCGGCGAACACCGGGGAGCTGTTTTTT.

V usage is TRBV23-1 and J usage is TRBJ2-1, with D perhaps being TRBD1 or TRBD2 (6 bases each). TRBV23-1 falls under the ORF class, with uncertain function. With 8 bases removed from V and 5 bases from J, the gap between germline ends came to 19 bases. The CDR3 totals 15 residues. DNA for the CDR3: TGCGCCAGCCACAAAGGGGGGACACCCCACAATGAGCAGTTCTTC. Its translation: CASHKGGTPHNEQFF.

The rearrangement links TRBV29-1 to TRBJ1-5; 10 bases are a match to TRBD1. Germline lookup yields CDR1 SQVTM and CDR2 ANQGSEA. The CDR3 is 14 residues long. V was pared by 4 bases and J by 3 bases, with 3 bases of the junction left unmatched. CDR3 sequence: CSVGDRGSNQPQHF. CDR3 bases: TGCAGCGTTGGGGACAGGGGTTCCAATCAGCCCCAGCATTTT.

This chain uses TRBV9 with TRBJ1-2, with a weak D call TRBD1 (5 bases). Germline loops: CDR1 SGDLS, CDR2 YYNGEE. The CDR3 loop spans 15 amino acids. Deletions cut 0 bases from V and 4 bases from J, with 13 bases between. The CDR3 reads CASSVEVFGGYGYTF. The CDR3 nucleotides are TGTGCCAGCAGCGTAGAGGTGTTCGGGGGCTATGGCTACACCTTC.

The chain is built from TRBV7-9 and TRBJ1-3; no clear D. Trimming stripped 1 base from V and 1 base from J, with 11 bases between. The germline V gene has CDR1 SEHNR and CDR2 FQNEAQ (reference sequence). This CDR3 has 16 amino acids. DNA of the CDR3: TGTGCCAGCAGCTTAGGGGGAGGGAGTTCTGGAAACACCATATATTTT. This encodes CASSLGGGSSGNTIYF.